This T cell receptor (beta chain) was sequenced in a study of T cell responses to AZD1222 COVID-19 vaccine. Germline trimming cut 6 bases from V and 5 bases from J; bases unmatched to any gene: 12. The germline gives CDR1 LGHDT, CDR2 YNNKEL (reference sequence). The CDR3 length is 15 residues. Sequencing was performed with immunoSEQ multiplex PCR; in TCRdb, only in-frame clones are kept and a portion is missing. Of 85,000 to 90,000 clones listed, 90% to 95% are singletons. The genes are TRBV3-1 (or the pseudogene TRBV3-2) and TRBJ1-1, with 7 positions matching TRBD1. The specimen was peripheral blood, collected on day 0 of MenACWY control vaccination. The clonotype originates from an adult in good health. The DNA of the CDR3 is TGTGCCAGCAGACCTAAGACAGGGATCTTTACTGAAGCTTTCTTT. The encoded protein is CASRPKTGIFTEAFF.